These T cell receptor beta chains were read from a single sample in a study of cytomegalovirus exposure and HLA in healthy donors. Repertoires were generated with immunoSEQ multiplex PCR, while TCRdb's copy carries only in-frame clones and drops some. The sample records roughly 300,000 clones, about nine tenths being singletons. The specimen sequenced was PBMCs. The receptors shown here come from a man aged 40-49 years in good health and CMV-seropositive. Each CDR3 is given with its conserved first and last residue. Each record gives: clone size, CDR3 length, J gene, V gene, D gene, CDR3 DNA, CDR3 protein. A D gene is named only where the DNA matches it firmly. Clone size is not always given. Where it is, it says once, few, many or a class for expanded clones.

clone size: .
CDR3 length: 13
J gene: TRBJ2-7
V gene: TRBV19
D gene: .
CDR3 DNA: TGTGCCAGTAGTATGAGGGACTTCTACGAGCAGTACTTC
CDR3 protein: CASSMRDFYEQYF

clone size: .
CDR3 length: 13
J gene: TRBJ1-1
V gene: TRBV7-3
D gene: TRBD1
CDR3 DNA: TGTGCCAGCAGCTTTGACCGGGACAGTGAAGCTTTCTTT
CDR3 protein: CASSFDRDSEAFF

clone size: .
CDR3 length: 16
J gene: TRBJ2-7
V gene: TRBV7-9
D gene: TRBD2
CDR3 DNA: TGTGCCAGCAGTTCGATTACTAGCGGGTCAATCTACGAGCAGTACTTC
CDR3 protein: CASSSITSGSIYEQYF

clone size: .
CDR3 length: 15
J gene: TRBJ1-2
V gene: TRBV15
D gene: TRBD1
CDR3 DNA: TGTGCCACCAGCAGTACACCGGGACAGACCTATGGCTACACCTTC
CDR3 protein: CATSSTPGQTYGYTF

clone size: .
CDR3 length: 17
J gene: TRBJ2-7
V gene: TRBV18
D gene: .
CDR3 DNA: TGTGCCAGCTCACCTCGAGCCGGGACAAGGGACTCCTACGAGCAGTACTTC
CDR3 protein: CASSPRAGTRDSYEQYF

clone size: .
CDR3 length: 15
J gene: TRBJ2-2
V gene: TRBV27
D gene: TRBD1
CDR3 DNA: TGTGCCAGCAGTTCCCGGGACAGGGCCCCGGGGGAGCTGTTTTTT
CDR3 protein: CASSSRDRAPGELFF

clone size: .
CDR3 length: 13
J gene: TRBJ1-5
V gene: TRBV10-3
D gene: .
CDR3 DNA: TGTGCCATCGGCTCCTCCTTCAATCAGCCCCAGCATTTT
CDR3 protein: CAIGSSFNQPQHF

clone size: once
CDR3 length: 14
J gene: TRBJ2-5
V gene: TRBV25-1
D gene: .
CDR3 DNA: TGTGCCAGCAGTGACCTCAGCCGAGGGTTGGCCCAGTACTTC
CDR3 protein: CASSDLSRGLAQYF

clone size: .
CDR3 length: 15
J gene: TRBJ2-1
V gene: TRBV11-3
D gene: .
CDR3 DNA: TGTGCCAGCAGCTTACGGTCAGGGGGGATCAATGAGCAGTTCTTC
CDR3 protein: CASSLRSGGINEQFF

clone size: .
CDR3 length: 13
J gene: TRBJ2-7
V gene: TRBV5-1
D gene: TRBD1
CDR3 DNA: TGCGCCAGCAGCTCGACAGGGGGCGGCGAGCAGTACTTC
CDR3 protein: CASSSTGGGEQYF

clone size: once
CDR3 length: 16
J gene: TRBJ2-7
V gene: TRBV7-9
D gene: TRBD2
CDR3 DNA: TGTGCCAGCAGCTCCGAGCCGACTAGCGGGAGGCATGAGCAGTACTTC
CDR3 protein: CASSSEPTSGRHEQYF

clone size: .
CDR3 length: 12
J gene: TRBJ2-7
V gene: TRBV28
D gene: .
CDR3 DNA: TGTGCCAGCAGTACGTGGACAGTACAGCAGTACTTC
CDR3 protein: CASSTWTVQQYF

clone size: .
CDR3 length: 16
J gene: TRBJ2-1
V gene: TRBV6-1
D gene: TRBD2
CDR3 DNA: TGTGCCAGCAGTGCTCTACTAGCGGGACCCTACAATGAGCAGTTCTTC
CDR3 protein: CASSALLAGPYNEQFF

clone size: .
CDR3 length: 15
J gene: TRBJ1-6
V gene: TRBV7-9
D gene: .
CDR3 DNA: TGTGCCAGCAGCTTAGATGGCAGGGCAAATTCACCCCTCCACTTT
CDR3 protein: CASSLDGRANSPLHF

clone size: few
CDR3 length: 15
J gene: TRBJ2-3
V gene: TRBV27
D gene: TRBD2
CDR3 DNA: TGTGCCAGCAGGGGGCGAGCTAGCGGAACAGATACGCAGTATTTT
CDR3 protein: CASRGRASGTDTQYF

clone size: .
CDR3 length: 15
J gene: TRBJ2-1
V gene: TRBV7-9
D gene: TRBD1
CDR3 DNA: TGTTCCAGCAGCTTAGTCAGGACAGGGGACAATGAGCAGTTCTTC
CDR3 protein: CSSSLVRTGDNEQFF

clone size: .
CDR3 length: 15
J gene: TRBJ2-5
V gene: TRBV9
D gene: .
CDR3 DNA: TGTGCCAGCAGCGTAGAGGCCATGAGGGAGGAGACCCAGTACTTC
CDR3 protein: CASSVEAMREETQYF

clone size: .
CDR3 length: 12
J gene: TRBJ2-7
V gene: TRBV25-1
D gene: .
CDR3 DNA: TGTGCCAGCAGTGAATCCGGGTACGGGCAGTACTTC
CDR3 protein: CASSESGYGQYF

clone size: .
CDR3 length: 14
J gene: TRBJ2-2
V gene: TRBV7-9
D gene: TRBD2
CDR3 DNA: TGTGCCAGCGGTAAACTAGCGGGAATCGGGGAGCTGTTTTTT
CDR3 protein: CASGKLAGIGELFF

clone size: .
CDR3 length: 15
J gene: TRBJ1-4
V gene: TRBV28
D gene: TRBD1
CDR3 DNA: TGTGCCAGCAGGTCGACAGGGGAAGGACTAGGAAAACTGTTTTTT
CDR3 protein: CASRSTGEGLGKLFF

clone size: .
CDR3 length: 15
J gene: TRBJ1-3
V gene: TRBV5-4
D gene: .
CDR3 DNA: TGTGCCAGCAGCTTGGGGGGCGCAAATAGGGACACCATATATTTT
CDR3 protein: CASSLGGANRDTIYF

clone size: once
CDR3 length: 17
J gene: TRBJ2-3
V gene: TRBV7-2
D gene: .
CDR3 DNA: TGTGCCAGCAGCTTAGCCCAAGTAGAGTACCTCACAGATACGCAGTATTTT
CDR3 protein: CASSLAQVEYLTDTQYF

clone size: .
CDR3 length: 15
J gene: TRBJ2-5
V gene: TRBV10-3
D gene: .
CDR3 DNA: TGTGCCATCAGTGAGACAGTATTGTACCAAGAGACCCAGTACTTC
CDR3 protein: CAISETVLYQETQYF

clone size: few
CDR3 length: 15
J gene: TRBJ1-1
V gene: TRBV25-1
D gene: .
CDR3 DNA: TGTGCCAGCAGTCTTCTGACAGCCCCGGACACTGAAGCTTTCTTT
CDR3 protein: CASSLLTAPDTEAFF

clone size: .
CDR3 length: 15
J gene: TRBJ1-1
V gene: TRBV5-6
D gene: .
CDR3 DNA: TGTGCCAGCAGCTTGGGACCAGGGGAAGACACTGAAGCTTTCTTT
CDR3 protein: CASSLGPGEDTEAFF

clone size: .
CDR3 length: 17
J gene: TRBJ1-5
V gene: TRBV7-9
D gene: .
CDR3 DNA: TGTTCCAGCAGCTTAGGATTAGGAGAGGACAGTAATCAGCCCCAGCATTTT
CDR3 protein: CSSSLGLGEDSNQPQHF

clone size: few
CDR3 length: 14
J gene: TRBJ1-4
V gene: TRBV5-1
D gene: .
CDR3 DNA: TGCGCCAGCAGCTTGACAGGGACTAATGAAAAACTGTTTTTT
CDR3 protein: CASSLTGTNEKLFF

clone size: .
CDR3 length: 13
J gene: TRBJ1-1
V gene: TRBV7-3
D gene: .
CDR3 DNA: TGTGCCAGCAGCCTTTGGGAGGACACTGAAGCTTTCTTT
CDR3 protein: CASSLWEDTEAFF

clone size: once
CDR3 length: 17
J gene: TRBJ2-3
V gene: TRBV28
D gene: TRBD2
CDR3 DNA: TGTGCCAGCAGTTCTTGGGGACTAGCGGGAGAAACAGATACGCAGTATTTT
CDR3 protein: CASSSWGLAGETDTQYF

clone size: .
CDR3 length: 15
J gene: TRBJ1-1
V gene: TRBV2
D gene: .
CDR3 DNA: TGTGCCAGCAGTGATCGGGGTACCGTGAACACTGAAGCTTTCTTT
CDR3 protein: CASSDRGTVNTEAFF

clone size: .
CDR3 length: 16
J gene: TRBJ2-7
V gene: TRBV27
D gene: TRBD2
CDR3 DNA: TGTGCCAGCAGTTTATCGAATAGCGGGAGCTACCACGAGCAGTACTTC
CDR3 protein: CASSLSNSGSYHEQYF

clone size: .
CDR3 length: 16
J gene: TRBJ2-7
V gene: TRBV7-2
D gene: .
CDR3 DNA: TGTGCCAGCAGCTTAAGTGATCGACGGAGGAGCCAGGAGCAGTACTTC
CDR3 protein: CASSLSDRRRSQEQYF

clone size: .
CDR3 length: 13
J gene: TRBJ1-5
V gene: TRBV10-3
D gene: TRBD1
CDR3 DNA: TGTGCCATCAGGGGCGACAGGGGACCGACCCAGCATTTT
CDR3 protein: CAIRGDRGPTQHF

clone size: .
CDR3 length: 15
J gene: TRBJ1-1
V gene: TRBV28
D gene: TRBD1
CDR3 DNA: TGTGCCAGCAGTAGACAGGGGTTGCTAAACACTGAAGCTTTCTTT
CDR3 protein: CASSRQGLLNTEAFF

clone size: .
CDR3 length: 16
J gene: TRBJ2-2
V gene: TRBV7-2
D gene: .
CDR3 DNA: TGTGCCAGCAGCTTAGACAAGCGGCTGAACGTCGGGGAGCTGTTTTTT
CDR3 protein: CASSLDKRLNVGELFF

clone size: .
CDR3 length: 13
J gene: TRBJ2-5
V gene: TRBV19
D gene: .
CDR3 DNA: TGTGCCAGTAGTGCGGGTTTAAGGGAGACCCAGTACTTC
CDR3 protein: CASSAGLRETQYF

clone size: .
CDR3 length: 13
J gene: TRBJ2-5
V gene: TRBV10-1
D gene: .
CDR3 DNA: TGCGCCAGCAGACTTGACAGGAAAGAGACCCAGTACTTC
CDR3 protein: CASRLDRKETQYF

clone size: .
CDR3 length: 16
J gene: TRBJ2-6
V gene: TRBV23-1
D gene: .
CDR3 DNA: TGCGCCAGCAGTCAAAATCGAGGCAGTGGGGCCAACGTCCTGACTTTC
CDR3 protein: CASSQNRGSGANVLTF

clone size: once
CDR3 length: 11
J gene: TRBJ2-3
V gene: TRBV9
D gene: .
CDR3 DNA: TGTGCCAGCAGCGACGATACGCAGTGGTATTTT
CDR3 protein: CASSDDTQWYF

clone size: .
CDR3 length: 15
J gene: TRBJ2-2
V gene: TRBV28
D gene: TRBD1
CDR3 DNA: TGTGCCAGCAGTTTCTGGACAGGGGACACCGGGGAGCTGTTTTTT
CDR3 protein: CASSFWTGDTGELFF

clone size: .
CDR3 length: 18
J gene: TRBJ2-1
V gene: TRBV4-3
D gene: TRBD2
CDR3 DNA: TGCGCCAGCAGCCAAGATCAGCTAGCGGGCAGCTCCTACAATGAGCAGTTCTTC
CDR3 protein: CASSQDQLAGSSYNEQFF

clone size: .
CDR3 length: 15
J gene: TRBJ2-3
V gene: TRBV5-6
D gene: TRBD2
CDR3 DNA: TGTGCCAGCAGCTTGGTAGCGGGAATGCTAGATACGCAGTATTTT
CDR3 protein: CASSLVAGMLDTQYF

clone size: .
CDR3 length: 14
J gene: TRBJ2-6
V gene: TRBV6-5
D gene: .
CDR3 DNA: TGTGCCAGCAGTTCCAGCTCTGGGGCCAACGTCCTGACTTTC
CDR3 protein: CASSSSSGANVLTF